A selection of T cell receptor beta chains follows, all from one sample in a study of T cell responses to AZD1222 COVID-19 vaccine. This table comes from immunoSEQ multiplex PCR, and its TCRdb copy is limited to in-frame clones, with some not included. The data hold more than 100,000 clones, with about 92% observed a single time. The sequencing here drew on peripheral blood, taken on day 0 of AZD1222 vaccination. All receptors derive from an adult in good health. Each CDR3 is given with its conserved first and last residue. D genes are given only for firm matches. Size is stated for part of the rows, as once, few or many counts, or as a class when the clone is expanded.

J gene,clone size,D gene,V gene,CDR3 DNA,CDR3 protein
TRBJ1-4,.,.,TRBV6-2/TRBV6-3,TGTGCCAGCAGCGATTCGGAGGGGTACCCCAATGAAAAACTGTTTTTT,CASSDSEGYPNEKLFF
TRBJ2-1,.,.,TRBV4-3,TGCGCCAGCAGCCAAACTTGGGGGGCGCAGATGGATGAGCAGTTCTTC,CASSQTWGAQMDEQFF
TRBJ1-5,.,TRBD1,TRBV6-6,TGTGCCAGCAGTCAGGCCCGGACAGGACCCCCTAGCAATCAGCCCCAGCATTTT,CASSQARTGPPSNQPQHF
TRBJ1-6,.,TRBD1,TRBV27,TGTGCCAGCAGTCCGGACAGGGGGCTAAGTGATTCACCCCTCCACTTT,CASSPDRGLSDSPLHF
TRBJ2-4,.,TRBD1,TRBV14,TGTGCCAGCAGCGAGTGGACAGGGGTAGCCAAAAACATTCAGTACTTC,CASSEWTGVAKNIQYF
TRBJ2-2,.,TRBD2,TRBV27,TGTGCCAGCAGCCTGGGGACTAGCGGGAACACCGGGGAGCTGTTTTTT,CASSLGTSGNTGELFF
TRBJ1-2,once,.,TRBV7-2,TGTGCCAGCAGCTTTGAGTGGTATGGCTACACCTTC,CASSFEWYGYTF
TRBJ2-7,.,TRBD1,TRBV23-1,TGCGCCAGCAATCGGGACAGGGGGCGCGAGCAGTACTTC,CASNRDRGREQYF
TRBJ1-3,.,.,TRBV20-1,TGCAGTGCTAGCCCGGGAGACACCATATATTTT,CSASPGDTIYF
TRBJ1-1,.,.,TRBV2,TGTGCCAGCAGTGAGGGGTCTGGGACGAACACTGAAGCTTTCTTT,CASSEGSGTNTEAFF